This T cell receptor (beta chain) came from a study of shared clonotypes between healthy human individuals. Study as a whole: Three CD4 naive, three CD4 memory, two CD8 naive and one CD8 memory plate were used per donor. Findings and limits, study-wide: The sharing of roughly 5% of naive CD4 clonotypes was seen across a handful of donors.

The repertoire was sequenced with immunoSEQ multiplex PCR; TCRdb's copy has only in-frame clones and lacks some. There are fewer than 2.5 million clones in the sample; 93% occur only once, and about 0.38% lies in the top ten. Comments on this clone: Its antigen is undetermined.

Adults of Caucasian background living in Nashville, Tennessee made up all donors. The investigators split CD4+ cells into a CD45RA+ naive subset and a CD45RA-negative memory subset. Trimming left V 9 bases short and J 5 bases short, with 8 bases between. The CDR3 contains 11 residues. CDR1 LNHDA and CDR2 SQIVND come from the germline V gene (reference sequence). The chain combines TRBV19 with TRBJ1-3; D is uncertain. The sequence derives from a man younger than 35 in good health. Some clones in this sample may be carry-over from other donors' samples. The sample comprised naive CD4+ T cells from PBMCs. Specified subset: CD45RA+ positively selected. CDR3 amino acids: CASPGRNTIYF. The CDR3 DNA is TGTGCCAGCCCTGGAAGAAACACCATATATTTT.